The clone carrying this T cell receptor (beta chain) has a handful of counts. Its antigen is unidentified. As template, the study used bulk tumor genomic DNA at 600 to 700 ng per sample. Several widely spaced biopsies per primary tumor were taken during surgery. Each patient presented with untreated, newly diagnosed non-small cell lung cancer and received curative surgery. Donors comprised newly diagnosed non-small cell lung cancer patients undergoing surgery with curative intent. TCR beta CDR3 regions came from multiplex PCR with 32 forward V and 13 reverse J primers. TCRdb recomputed calls from the multiplex PCR reads with MiXCR, one row per CDR3 protein. This table holds around 2,000 distinct CDR3 sequences, 25% to 30% found once. This sample is part of a study of immune heterogeneity within non-small cell lung tumors. Background on the study: There was 1 tumor not otherwise specified, along with some 11 non-squamous carcinomas and a few squamous cell carcinomas.

V lost 5 bases and J lost 3; bases outside the gene matches: 3. The CDR3 runs 14 residues. Germline lookup yields CDR1 DFQATT and CDR2 SNEGSKA (reference sequence). Whole-study findings and limits: Different tumor locations in one patient shared dominant CDR3 beta clonotypes yet harbored unique high-frequency clones.

V is TRBV20-1 and J is TRBJ2-1; 11 bases are shared with TRBD1. The material sequenced was lung tumor tissue. The source is a woman aged 55-70 years with non-small cell lung cancer. The CDR3 loop reads CSAGQGAFYNEQFF. In nucleotides, the CDR3 is TGCAGTGCTGGACAGGGGGCGTTCTACAATGAGCAGTTCTTC.